This entry features one T cell receptor beta chain sequence. No antigen is known for it. These data belong to a study of pediatric ulcerative colitis. Overall study: Disease was pancolitis in more than five and left-sided in two, histology-confirmed.

Germline V gene sequence: CDR1 SGHRS, CDR2 YFSETQ. CDR3 length: 12 amino acids. Trimming at V came to 2 bases and at J to 8 bases, leaving 3 bases not matched to a gene. Data came from immunoSEQ multiplex PCR; TCRdb stores just in-frame clones and leaves some out. The sample contains tens of thousands of clones, about four fifths of which appear only once. Study-wide findings and caveats: Blood-rectal clonal overlap within each person was significantly higher in ulcerative colitis patients than controls. Rectal repertoires separated controls, mild-moderate and acute severe colitis.

The rectum was sampled with one to two pinch biopsies at colonoscopy. No immunosuppressive drugs were given to ulcerative colitis patients before diagnostic colonoscopy. The sequence derives from a girl aged 10-17 years with moderate ulcerative colitis. Sequences were obtained from gut tissue. J is TRBJ1-1 and V is TRBV5-1; 7 bases agree with TRBD1. The CDR3 reads CASSFQGQEAFF. CDR3 nucleotide sequence: TGCGCCAGCAGCTTCCAGGGACAGGAAGCTTTCTTT.